These 16 T cell receptor beta chains share one sample of origin, sequenced in a study of T cell responses to AZD1222 COVID-19 vaccine. Only in-frame clones appear in the TCRdb table, and some are missing; sequencing was by immunoSEQ multiplex PCR. The sample carries 100,000 to 150,000 clones, around 87% recorded once. The sample here was peripheral blood, taken on day 0 of AZD1222 vaccination. Every receptor here comes from an adult in good health.

The V gene is TRBV7-9, the J gene TRBJ1-1; D gene ambiguous. Trimming removed 4 bases from V and 0 bases from J, with 3 bases in between. Germline lookup yields CDR1 SEHNR and CDR2 FQNEAQ (reference sequence). This CDR3 spans 12 amino acids. Here the CDR3 reads CASSSMNTEAFF. The CDR3 coding sequence is TGTGCCAGCAGCTCCATGAACACTGAAGCTTTCTTT.

The chain joins TRBV27 to TRBJ1-6; D is unresolved. The CDR3 loop spans 12 amino acids. Germline CDR1 and CDR2: MNHEY and SMNVEV (reference sequence). The ends were cut back, 5 bases at V and 7 bases at J, with 6 bases in the middle. CDR3 region: CASSTTNSPLHF. CDR3 coding DNA: TGTGCCAGCAGTACTACCAATTCACCCCTCCACTTT.

This clone turned up a few times. The rearrangement links TRBV30 to TRBJ1-6; D gene unclear. From germline, CDR1 is GTSNPN and CDR2 SVGIG (reference sequence). The CDR3 length is 15 residues. Deletions cut 2 bases from V and 6 bases from J, with 14 bases between. The CDR3 DNA is TGTGCCTGGAGTTTATTTAGAGGAAGTAATTCACCCCTCCACTTT. It specifies CAWSLFRGSNSPLHF.

The chain employs TRBV3-1 (or the pseudogene TRBV3-2) and TRBJ1-2; D may be TRBD1 (6 bases). Per the germline V gene, CDR1 is LGHDT and CDR2 is YNNKEL (reference sequence). The CDR3 totals 18 residues. Trimming cost V 0 bases and J 5 bases, with 22 bases left between them. The CDR3: CASSQDGQMGRGKYGYTF. The CDR3 region has the DNA TGTGCCAGCAGCCAAGACGGGCAGATGGGCAGGGGAAAGTATGGCTACACCTTC.

The chain links TRBV11-2 to TRBJ1-3; TRBD1 aligns across 7 bases. CDR3 length equals 19 residues. Germline V CDR1 and CDR2: SGHAT, FQNNGV. Trimming cost V 9 bases and J 4 bases; bases outside gene matches: 24. The CDR3 nucleotides read TGTGCCAGGGCCCCGATGATCACGAGGGACAGAATTTCCGGAAACACCATATATTTT. Its protein is CARAPMITRDRISGNTIYF.

The gene calls are TRBV3-1 (or the pseudogene TRBV3-2) and TRBJ2-1; 14 bases are shared with TRBD2. Germline-derived CDR1 and CDR2 are LGHDT and YNNKEL (reference sequence). The V segment lost 3 bases and the J segment 5 bases; nucleotides outside the gene matches: 3. This CDR3 is built from 16 residues. As DNA, the CDR3 is TGTGCCAGCAGCCACTGGACTAGCGGGAGGAACAATGAGCAGTTCTTC. It codes for CASSHWTSGRNNEQFF.

The chain joins TRBV11-2 to TRBJ2-5; 7 positions agree with TRBD2. The germline V gene has CDR1 SGHAT and CDR2 FQNNGV. This CDR3 has 16 residues. V was pared by 0 bases and J by 5 bases, with 9 bases of the junction left unmatched. The DNA of the CDR3 is TGTGCCAGCAGCTTAGATCTAAGTGGCGGGGGTGAGACCCAGTACTTC. Its protein is CASSLDLSGGGETQYF.

The chain employs TRBV4-2 and TRBJ1-1; no firm D call. V lost 5 bases and J lost 1, with 14 bases in between. Germline assignment: CDR1 LGHNA and CDR2 YNFKEQ. The CDR3 spans 15 residues. CDR3 protein: CASSVLGLTNTEAFF. In DNA form, the CDR3 reads TGTGCCAGCAGCGTACTAGGGCTGACGAACACTGAAGCTTTCTTT.

The V and J genes are TRBV9 and TRBJ1-5; no firm D call. This CDR3 spans 14 amino acids. V was shortened by 4 bases and J by 6 bases, with 14 bases between the two germline ends. Germline V gene data show CDR1 as SGDLS and CDR2 as YYNGEE. CDR3 sequence reads: CASSPGPLGQPQHF. The CDR3 bases are TGTGCCAGCAGCCCCGGGCCCCTGGGTCAGCCCCAGCATTTT.

This rearrangement joins TRBV19 to TRBJ1-2; D might be TRBD1 (6 bases). The V end lost 7 bases, the J end lost 2 bases, and 11 bases lay between the germline ends. Germline lookup yields CDR1 LNHDA and CDR2 SQIVND (reference sequence). This CDR3 region has 13 residues. The CDR3 sequence is CASKAGTNYGYTF. The CDR3 DNA follows: TGTGCCAGTAAAGCAGGGACAAACTATGGCTACACCTTC.

The rearrangement joins TRBV10-3 to TRBJ2-7; the D is unclear. Germline V gene sequence: CDR1 ENHRY, CDR2 SYGVKD. There are 13 residues in the CDR3. V was clipped by 0 bases and J by 2 bases, with 5 bases between them. The CDR3 sequence is CAISESATYEQYF. The CDR3, as DNA: TGTGCCATCAGTGAGTCAGCAACCTACGAGCAGTACTTC.

The chain is built from TRBV19 and TRBJ1-2; possibly TRBD1 for D (5 bases). The germline V gene has CDR1 LNHDA and CDR2 SQIVND (reference sequence). CDR3 length equals 12 residues. Between the trimmed V and J ends, which lost 5 bases and 4 bases, there was a span of 8 bases. The CDR3 DNA reads TGTGCCAGTAGTGGGACTCTCTATGGCTACACCTTC. Amino acids: CASSGTLYGYTF.

V is TRBV28 and J is TRBJ1-1; D perhaps matches TRBD1 (6 bases). Trimming left V 6 bases short and J 1 base short, with 15 bases between. CDR1 MDHEN and CDR2 SYDVKM come from the germline V gene. This CDR3 contains 15 residues. CDR3 sequence: CASRPPGAPNTEAFF. The CDR3 DNA follows: TGTGCCAGCAGGCCACCGGGGGCCCCGAACACTGAAGCTTTCTTT. Together with reference TRBV28 and TRBJ1-1, the CDR3 gives the full variable domain: DVKVTQSSRYLVKRTGEKVFLECVQDMDHENMFWYRQDPGLGLRLIYFSYDVKMKEKGDIPEGYSVSREKKERFSLILESASTNQTSMYLCASRPPGAPNTEAFFGQGTRLTVV.

The rearrangement uses TRBV6-1 and TRBJ2-3; 11 bases align to TRBD2. The germline V gene has CDR1 MNHNS and CDR2 SASEGT. V was pared by 2 bases and J by 5 bases, with 6 bases of the junction left unmatched. The CDR3 totals 16 residues. The DNA for the CDR3 is TGTGCCAGCAGTGAAAGGTCTAGCGGGGGGTTAGATACGCAGTATTTT. Amino acids: CASSERSSGGLDTQYF.

The V gene is TRBV19, the J gene TRBJ2-1; 11 bases match TRBD2. J was trimmed by 4 bases and V by 10 bases; bases with no gene match: 9. Germline-derived CDR1 and CDR2 are LNHDA and SQIVND (reference sequence). The CDR3 consists of 15 residues. The CDR3 loop reads CATGTGTSGYNEQFF. The CDR3 DNA reads TGTGCCACCGGAACCGGGACTAGCGGATACAATGAGCAGTTCTTC.

V gene TRBV7-2 combines with J gene TRBJ1-3, with 7 nucleotides matching TRBD1. The CDR3 is 14 amino acids. Germline CDR1 reads SGHTA; CDR2 reads FQGNSA. V lost 2 bases, J lost 4 bases, and 2 bases stayed unmatched. CDR3 DNA sequence: TGTGCCAGCAGCTTAAGAGGGGGCGGAAACACCATATATTTT. This codes for CASSLRGGGNTIYF.